This is a list of T cell receptor beta chains from one sample in a study of blood T cell repertoires in COVID-19. Clones were sequenced by immunoSEQ multiplex PCR, and TCRdb holds only the in-frame ones, with some missing. This table holds approximately 260,000 clones, about 86% found once. The sequencing sample was made of PBMCs or T cells enriched from blood (not recorded which). These receptors originate from a man in his forties or fifties who had recovered from COVID-19. Both conserved end residues are part of each CDR3. A D gene is named only where the DNA matches it firmly. Only some rows state a clone size, as once, few, many or a class for expanded clones.

clone_size j_call v_call d_call cdr3_aa cdr3_nt
- TRBJ1-1 TRBV6-5 - CASSYSAKGADTEAFF TGTGCCAGCAGTTACTCAGCAAAAGGGGCCGACACTGAAGCTTTCTTT
- TRBJ1-2 TRBV11-2 - CASSPDSNYGYTF TGTGCCAGCAGCCCCGACAGCAACTATGGCTACACCTTC
- TRBJ2-1 TRBV7-3 - CASSLMGGNNEQFF TGTGCCAGCAGCTTAATGGGGGGTAACAATGAGCAGTTCTTC
- TRBJ1-2 TRBV15 - CATSTDRGYTF TGTGCCACCAGCACGGACAGAGGCTACACCTTC
- TRBJ2-5 TRBV5-5 - CASSGQEGFGTQYF TGTGCCAGCAGCGGACAGGAGGGGTTCGGGACCCAGTACTTC
- TRBJ2-1 TRBV9 - CASSFAGYGEQFF TGTGCCAGCAGCTTTGCGGGATATGGTGAGCAGTTCTTC
- TRBJ2-1 TRBV9 TRBD2 CASSPGTSGYNEQFF TGTGCCAGCAGCCCCGGGACTAGCGGTTACAATGAGCAGTTCTTC
- TRBJ2-7 TRBV6-5 - CASSYGAKSEQYF TGTGCCAGCAGTTACGGAGCTAAGAGCGAGCAGTACTTC
- TRBJ2-2 TRBV24-1 - CATSSPGGYNTGELFF TGTGCCACCAGCTCCCCCGGCGGTTATAACACCGGGGAGCTGTTTTTT
once TRBJ1-4 TRBV21-1 - CASSKTQGAGEKLFF TGTGCCAGCAGCAAGACCCAGGGGGCGGGGGAAAAACTGTTTTTT
- TRBJ1-1 TRBV12-3/TRBV12-4 - CASSRDSHTEAFF TGTGCCAGCAGTCGCGACAGCCACACTGAAGCTTTCTTT
- TRBJ1-6 TRBV25-1 TRBD1 CASSVSGQLNSPLHF TGTGCCAGCAGTGTTTCGGGACAGCTGAATTCACCCCTCCACTTT
- TRBJ2-5 TRBV9 TRBD2 CASSVEASGRETQYF TGTGCCAGCAGCGTAGAGGCTAGCGGGAGAGAGACCCAGTACTTC
- TRBJ1-1 TRBV18 TRBD1 CASSPTTGENTEAFF TGTGCCAGCTCACCGACGACAGGGGAGAACACTGAAGCTTTCTTT
- TRBJ2-7 TRBV6-2/TRBV6-3 - CASSYLQGGYYEQYF TGTGCCAGCAGTTACCTTCAGGGAGGTTACTACGAGCAGTACTTC
- TRBJ2-5 TRBV9 TRBD1 CASSPGTATQETQYF TGTGCCAGCAGCCCGGGGACAGCCACCCAAGAGACCCAGTACTTC
few TRBJ1-5 TRBV13 - CASSLTLNQPQHF TGTGCCAGCAGCCTGACACTTAATCAGCCCCAGCATTTT
- TRBJ2-7 TRBV4-2 - CASSQYSYEQYF TGTGCCAGCAGCCAATACTCCTACGAGCAGTACTTC
- TRBJ2-2 TRBV27 TRBD1 CASRRNRGGTGELFF TGTGCCAGCAGGAGGAACAGGGGCGGCACCGGGGAGCTGTTTTTT
- TRBJ2-1 TRBV6-5 - CASTEGGLNEQFF TGTGCCAGCACCGAGGGGGGGTTAAATGAGCAGTTCTTC
- TRBJ2-3 TRBV3-1/TRBV3-2 TRBD2 CASSQDLLTSGGAGGTQYF TGTGCCAGCAGCCAAGATCTTTTGACTAGCGGGGGGGCCGGAGGTACGCAGTATTTT
- TRBJ2-5 TRBV11-2 - CASGQTNVNVETQYF TGTGCCAGCGGACAGACTAACGTCAATGTGGAGACCCAGTACTTC
- TRBJ1-2 TRBV12-3/TRBV12-4 - CASSFFGEGGYTF TGTGCCAGCAGTTTTTTTGGGGAGGGCGGCTACACCTTC
- TRBJ2-3 TRBV9 - CASSVVGGTDTQYF TGTGCCAGCAGCGTGGTGGGGGGTACAGATACGCAGTATTTT
- TRBJ2-1 TRBV28 - CASSSVGYNEQFF TGTGCCAGCTCTAGCGTTGGCTACAATGAGCAGTTCTTC
- TRBJ2-1 TRBV10-3 - CAISEDTYEQFF TGTGCCATCAGTGAAGACACCTATGAGCAGTTCTTC
- TRBJ2-5 TRBV28 TRBD2 CASSRAGLAGDGTRETQYF TGTGCCAGCAGCAGGGCGGGACTAGCGGGAGATGGGACCCGAGAGACCCAGTACTTC
few TRBJ2-3 TRBV7-3 - CASSQVVGQWDTQYF TGTGCCAGCAGCCAAGTAGTTGGGCAATGGGATACGCAGTATTTT
- TRBJ2-2 TRBV13 TRBD2 CASSFPSGGSGELFF TGTGCCAGCAGCTTCCCTAGCGGGGGATCCGGGGAGCTGTTTTTT
- TRBJ1-1 TRBV2 TRBD1 CASSQGQGWTEAFF TGTGCCAGCAGTCAGGGACAGGGTTGGACTGAAGCTTTCTTT
- TRBJ2-7 TRBV10-2 TRBD2 CASMRTSGGLGEQYF TGCGCCAGCATGAGGACTAGCGGGGGATTAGGCGAGCAGTACTTC
- TRBJ1-4 TRBV4-1 TRBD1 CASSRRRTGLIEDEKLFF TGCGCCAGCAGCCGACGACGGACAGGGCTAATCGAGGATGAAAAACTGTTTTTT
few TRBJ1-5 TRBV7-2 - CASSFSISSNQPQHF TGTGCCAGCAGCTTTTCCATTAGTAGCAATCAGCCCCAGCATTTT